The 20 T cell receptor beta chains presented below share a single source sample, sequenced in a study of blood T cells in healthy people across ages. The use of a sample-barcoded 5' primer and a J-beta primer mix characterized a second PCR of roughly 6 to 11 cycles. TCRdb processed the 5' RACE reads anew with MiXCR; each CDR3 protein has one entry. Seen here are 650,000 to 800,000 distinct CDR3 sequences, roughly half observed once, and the top ten hold approximately 13%. The specimen was blood. These receptors were obtained from a woman of 80 years or more in good health.

This clonotype was observed many times. The chain has TRBV20-1 and TRBJ2-3, with 8 bases aligning to TRBD2. Looked up from germline, CDR1 is DFQATT and CDR2 is SNEGSKA (reference sequence). This CDR3 is built from 14 residues. V lost 4 bases, J lost 1 base, and 4 bases stayed unmatched. CDR3 region: CSAKAGDGTDTQYF. CDR3 nucleotide sequence: TGCAGTGCTAAAGCGGGGGATGGCACAGATACGCAGTATTTT.

Concerning this clonotype: Since a much larger clone is just one base distant, this may be a read error. The chain links TRBV28 to TRBJ1-5; 12 bases line up with TRBD1. The length of the CDR3 is 14 residues. CDR1 and CDR2 (germline): MDHEN, SYDVKM. The DNA of the CDR3 is TGTGCCGGCAGGGGGACAGGGGGCGTTCAGCCCCAGCATTTT. Translated: CAGRGTGGVQPQHF.

The V and J genes are TRBV6-5 and TRBJ1-3; no definite D call. The CDR3 is made up of 13 amino acids. Trimming took 4 bases from V and 9 from J, leaving 13 bases between them. Germline V gene data show CDR1 as MNHEY and CDR2 as SVGAGI. The chain's CDR3 is CASSSVPLGTIYF. In nucleotides, the CDR3 is TGTGCCAGCAGTTCCGTACCCTTAGGCACCATATATTTT.

This rearrangement joins TRBV7-3 to TRBJ2-4; tentative D call: TRBD2 (7 bases). TRBJ2-7 matches the DNA end more closely, so the J call is doubtful. The CDR3 runs to 15 residues. Germline V gene data show CDR1 as SGHTA and CDR2 as FQGTGA. The CDR3 spells CASSLSGGLAYEQYF. CDR3 in DNA: TGTGCCAGCAGCTTATCCGGGGGGCTCGCCTACGAGCAGTACTTC.

V gene TRBV5-1 combines with J gene TRBJ1-5; 10 bases align to TRBD1. V shed 4 bases, J shed 7 bases, and the junction held 8 bases outside the gene matches. CDR3 size: 15 residues. Germline V gene lookup returns CDR1 SGHRS and CDR2 YFSETQ. The CDR3 loop reads CASSRKTGGWQPQHF. CDR3 coding DNA: TGCGCCAGCAGCCGTAAGACAGGGGGCTGGCAGCCCCAGCATTTT.

The chain combines TRBV20-1 with TRBJ1-1; D remains ambiguous. The V and J ends lost 6 bases and 4 bases respectively, with 18 bases between them. This CDR3 region has 14 residues. Germline loops: CDR1 DFQATT, CDR2 SNEGSKA (reference sequence). The CDR3 here is CSAAAGVRLTEAFF. CDR3 DNA: TGCAGTGCCGCGGCTGGGGTTCGCCTCACTGAAGCTTTCTTT.

The chain is built from TRBV7-9 and TRBJ1-2; TRBD1 is a possible D gene (5 bases). CDR1 and CDR2 from the germline V gene are SEHNR and FQNEAQ (reference sequence). V lost 3 bases and J 6 bases, leaving 14 bases between the germline ends. The CDR3 contains 14 residues. The CDR3 loop is CASSFWTSGDGYTF. CDR3 nucleotide sequence: TGTGCCAGCAGCTTCTGGACATCCGGGGATGGCTACACCTTC.

With regard to this clonotype: A much more abundant neighbour one base away suggests this may be a read error. The chain links TRBV12-3 or TRBV12-4 to TRBJ2-6; no firm D call. V was cut by 4 bases and J by 4 bases, with 11 bases left in between. The CDR3 extends over 15 amino acids. This CDR3 is CASSYTAEGANVLTF. CDR3 nucleotides: TGTGCCAGCAGTTATACTGCGGAGGGGGCCAACGTCCTGACTTTC.

The chain recombines TRBV10-3 with TRBJ2-7; D remains ambiguous. This CDR3 contains 12 residues. Germline-derived CDR1 and CDR2 are ENHRY and SYGVKD. V gave up 8 bases and J gave up 2 bases, with 10 bases separating them. DNA for the CDR3: TGTGCCATCGGTCCCTTACCCTACGAGCAGTACTTC. This sequence encodes CAIGPLPYEQYF.

This clonotype was found many times. This chain links TRBV15 with TRBJ2-1; 7 positions agree with TRBD1. The germline V gene encodes CDR1 LNHNV and CDR2 YYDKDF (reference sequence). The CDR3 runs 15 residues. Trimming cost V 5 bases and J 4 bases; bases outside gene matches: 8. The CDR3 nucleotides are TGTGCCACCAGCTATGGACAGGATAATTACAATGAGCAGTTCTTC. Translated, it gives CATSYGQDNYNEQFF. Filled out from reference TRBV15 and TRBJ2-1, the complete variable domain reads DAMVIQNPRYQVTQFGKPVTLSCSQTLNHNVMYWYQQKSSQAPKLLFHYYDKDFNNEADTPDNFQSRRPNTSFCFLDIRSPGLGDTAMYLCATSYGQDNYNEQFFGPGTRLTVL.

The V gene is TRBV12-3 or TRBV12-4, the J gene TRBJ2-7, with D perhaps matching TRBD1 (5 bases). V was trimmed by 7 bases and J by 2 bases, leaving 12 bases between them. The CDR3 length is 13 residues. CDR3 protein: CASTRRGTYEQYF. CDR3 nucleotide sequence: TGTGCCAGCACCCGAAGGGGAACCTACGAGCAGTACTTC.

The chain is built from TRBV20-1 and TRBJ1-2, with D unclear. V lost 0 bases, J lost 6 bases, and 11 bases lay in between. CDR1 and CDR2 (germline): DFQATT, SNEGSKA (reference sequence). This CDR3 comprises 13 residues. The chain's CDR3 is CSARDVQSNGYTF. The CDR3 DNA reads as TGCAGTGCTAGAGATGTTCAGTCTAATGGCTACACCTTC.

The gene calls are TRBV2 and TRBJ1-5; D is unresolved. V lost 4 bases and J 3 bases, leaving 10 bases between the germline ends. From germline, CDR1 is SNHLY and CDR2 FYNNEI. The CDR3 length is 14 residues. The CDR3 spells CASSVGGNNQPQHF. Here the CDR3 DNA reads TGTGCCAGCAGTGTGGGCGGGAACAATCAGCCCCAGCATTTT.

J is TRBJ2-5 and V is TRBV5-1; D unresolved. CDR1 is SGHRS, CDR2 YFSETQ, per germline. Trimming stripped 0 bases from V and 2 bases from J, with 11 bases between. This CDR3 has 15 amino acids. The CDR3 loop reads CASSLERARQETQYF. CDR3 bases: TGCGCCAGCAGCTTGGAACGGGCCCGGCAAGAGACCCAGTACTTC.

Points on this clonotype: A read error may be the cause here, since a much bigger clone is one base away. The V call is TRBV4-1, the J call TRBJ2-7; 7 bases are shared with TRBD2. CDR1 MGHRA and CDR2 YSYEKL come from the germline V gene. This CDR3 spans 14 amino acids. J was trimmed by 3 bases and V by 1 base; bases with no gene match: 3. As DNA, the CDR3 is TGCGCCAGCAGCCAAGGGGAGGGAGACTACGAGCAGTACTTC. Protein sequence: CASSQGEGDYEQYF.

This clonotype was picked up many times. This chain uses TRBV20-1 with TRBJ2-3; D possibly corresponds to TRBD2 (6 bases). The length of the CDR3 is 13 residues. The V end lost 1 base, the J end lost 5 bases, and 10 bases lay between the germline ends. Germline V gives CDR1 DFQATT, CDR2 SNEGSKA (reference sequence). Written as DNA, the CDR3 is TGCAGTGCTAGAGGAGGAGGGGTAGATACGCAGTATTTT. Protein product: CSARGGGVDTQYF.

Only a few counts were recorded for this clonotype. The rearrangement links TRBV5-1 to TRBJ2-1; TRBD1 aligns across 7 bases. Germline V gene sequence: CDR1 SGHRS, CDR2 YFSETQ. V shed 4 bases, J shed 2 bases, and the junction held 6 bases outside the gene matches. The CDR3 spans 15 residues. DNA of the CDR3: TGCGCCAGCAGCCCACAGGGGCCCCCCTACAATGAGCAGTTCTTC. It codes for CASSPQGPPYNEQFF.

The chain employs TRBV18 and TRBJ2-1; TRBD1 or TRBD2 may be the D gene (5 bases each). The CDR3 spans 13 residues. Trimming shortened V by 5 bases and J by 5 bases, and 10 bases separated the two germline ends. Per the germline V gene, CDR1 is KGHSH and CDR2 is LQKENI. The CDR3: CASSGGIDNEQFF. CDR3 DNA sequence: TGTGCCAGCTCAGGGGGTATCGACAATGAGCAGTTCTTC.

Concerning this clonotype: A much larger clone sits a single nucleotide away, making a read error possible. This chain uses TRBV12-3 or TRBV12-4 with TRBJ2-1, with D perhaps matching TRBD1 (6 bases). V was pared by 3 bases and J by 0 bases, with 9 bases between. The CDR3 loop spans 15 amino acids. CDR3: CASSFGDNSYNEQFF. CDR3 nucleotide sequence: TGTGCCAGCAGTTTCGGGGACAACTCCTACAATGAGCAGTTCTTC.

V usage is TRBV4-3 and J usage is TRBJ2-3; D might be TRBD1 (6 bases). The CDR3 is 14 amino acids. V lost 2 bases and J lost 3, with 9 bases in between. Germline V CDR1 and CDR2: LGHNA, YSLEER. For the CDR3, the DNA is TGCGCCAGCAGCCAAAAGAGGGGGACAGATACGCAGTATTTT. This translates into CASSQKRGTDTQYF.